This T cell receptor (beta chain) is drawn from a study of T cells in Graves' hyperthyroidism and ophthalmopathy. Trimming shortened V by 1 base and J by 8 bases, and 9 bases separated the two germline ends. The germline gives CDR1 SGHDN, CDR2 FVKESK. The CDR3 extends over 13 amino acids. Findings and limits, study-wide: Ophthalmopathy and stable hyperthyroidism were separated by a 13 V-J model.

On this clonotype itself: Its target is unknown.

RNA transcripts provided the source from which TCR beta CDR3 regions were amplified. The HTBI set primed first-round TCR CDR3 RT-PCR. Each CDR3 protein is one row after TCRdb ran MiXCR on the multiplex PCR reads. Among 550,000 to 700,000 distinct CDR3 sequences, around 45% were seen once, and the ten largest hold roughly 19%. The receptor comes from an adult woman with Graves' disease, either hyperthyroidism or ophthalmopathy (not recorded which). Source material: peripheral blood or thyroid tissue (not recorded which). The V gene is TRBV14, the J gene TRBJ1-3; tentatively, D is TRBD1 (6 bases). In DNA, the CDR3 is TGTGCCAGCAGCCAAGGACAGGCCTACACCATATATTTT. It encodes CASSQGQAYTIYF. Complete variable domain (other parts from reference TRBV14 and TRBJ1-3): EAGVTQFPSHSVIEKGQTVTLRCDPISGHDNLYWYRRVMGKEIKFLLHFVKESKQDESGMPNNRFLAERTGGTYSTLKVQPAELEDSGVYFCASSQGQAYTIYFGEGSWLTVV.